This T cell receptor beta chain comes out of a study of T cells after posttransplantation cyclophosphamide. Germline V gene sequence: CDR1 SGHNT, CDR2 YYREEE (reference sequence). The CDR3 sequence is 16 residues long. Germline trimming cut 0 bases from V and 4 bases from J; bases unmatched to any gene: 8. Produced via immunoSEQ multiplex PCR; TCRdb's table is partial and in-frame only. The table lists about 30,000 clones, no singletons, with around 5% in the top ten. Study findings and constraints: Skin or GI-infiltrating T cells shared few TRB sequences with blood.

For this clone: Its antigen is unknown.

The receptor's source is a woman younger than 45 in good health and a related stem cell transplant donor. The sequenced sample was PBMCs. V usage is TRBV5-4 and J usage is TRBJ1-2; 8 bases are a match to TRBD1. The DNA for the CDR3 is TGTGCCAGCAGCTTGGCAAGACAGGGGTTTTCCTATGGCTACACCTTC. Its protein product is CASSLARQGFSYGYTF. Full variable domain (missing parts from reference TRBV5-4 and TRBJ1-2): ETGVTQSPTHLIKTRGQQVTLRCSSQSGHNTVSWYQQALGQGPQFIFQYYREEENGRGNFPPRFSGLQFPNYSSELNVNALELDDSALYLCASSLARQGFSYGYTFGSGTRLTVV.